These 14 T cell receptor beta chains came from one sample sequenced in a study of blood T cell repertoires in COVID-19. The repertoire was sequenced with immunoSEQ multiplex PCR; TCRdb's copy has only in-frame clones and lacks some. The data hold 130,000 to 150,000 clones, with around 87% observed a single time. Sample: peripheral blood. The receptors derive from a man aged 45 to 65 who had recovered from COVID-19.

The gene calls are TRBV4-1 and TRBJ1-2; tentative D call: TRBD1 (6 bases). Germline-derived CDR1 and CDR2 are MGHRA and YSYEKL. CDR3 length: 18 amino acids. Trimming took 1 base from V and 0 from J, leaving 18 bases between them. CDR3 loop: CASSQGRGLGGANYGYTF. The CDR3 nucleotides read TGCGCCAGCAGCCAAGGAAGGGGGTTGGGCGGAGCTAACTATGGCTACACCTTC.

The chain links TRBV24-1 to TRBJ2-2; 8 bases map to TRBD1. Trimming at V came to 3 bases and at J to 8 bases, leaving 10 bases not matched to a gene. Germline values: CDR1 KGHDR, CDR2 SFDVKD. The CDR3 loop spans 16 amino acids. The CDR3 region has the DNA TGTGCCACCAGTGATGCCGGGACAGGCGGTAGTGGGGAGCTGTTTTTT. This sequence encodes CATSDAGTGGSGELFF.

The chain couples TRBV3-1 (or the pseudogene TRBV3-2) to TRBJ1-1; D perhaps matches TRBD1 (6 bases). CDR3 length: 15 residues. The germline V and J ends were trimmed by 1 base and 6 bases, with 15 bases remaining between them. The germline V gene encodes CDR1 LGHDT and CDR2 YNNKEL (reference sequence). The CDR3 region has the DNA TGTGCCAGCAGCCAAGCTGTACAGGGCCGCGCTGAAGCTTTCTTT. Protein sequence: CASSQAVQGRAEAFF.

This chain uses TRBV15 with TRBJ1-4; no clear D. Germline loops: CDR1 LNHNV, CDR2 YYDKDF (reference sequence). CDR3 length equals 13 residues. V was shortened by 0 bases and J by 5 bases, with 4 bases between the two germline ends. In DNA, the CDR3 is TGTGCCACCAGCAGAGATTTAAATGAAAAACTGTTTTTT. Its translation: CATSRDLNEKLFF.

The chain uses TRBV5-5 and TRBJ1-2; 8 bases are a match to TRBD1. CDR1 SGHKS and CDR2 YYEKEE come from the germline V gene (reference sequence). This CDR3 has 18 residues. The ends lost 4 bases at V and 5 bases at J; junction bases unmatched: 19. The CDR3 protein is CASSKEATGGVSRYGYTF. The CDR3 DNA reads as TGTGCCAGCAGCAAAGAGGCTACAGGGGGAGTTTCTCGGTATGGCTACACCTTC.

The J gene is TRBJ2-7, the V gene TRBV6-1; 7 nucleotides align to TRBD1. The germline gives CDR1 MNHNS, CDR2 SASEGT. The CDR3 sequence is 12 residues long. Losses at the gene ends were 3 bases for V and 4 bases for J; bases not matched to a gene: 0. Written as DNA, the CDR3 is TGTGCCAGCAGTGAGACAGGGTACGAGCAGTACTTC. The encoded protein is CASSETGYEQYF.

The chain combines TRBV30 with TRBJ1-2; 9 bases fit TRBD1. The germline gives CDR1 GTSNPN, CDR2 SVGIG (reference sequence). Trimming removed 2 bases from V and 11 bases from J; junction bases left unmatched: 3. CDR3 length: 11 amino acids. The CDR3 sequence is CAWSRDRVYTF. CDR3 DNA sequence: TGTGCCTGGAGTCGGGACAGGGTGTACACCTTC.

The chain recombines TRBV11-3 with TRBJ1-1; TRBD1 matches at 11 bases. Germline V gene data show CDR1 as SGHNT and CDR2 as YENEEA. V gave up 5 bases and J gave up 5 bases; unmatched junction bases: 7. CDR3 length equals 15 residues. The DNA for the CDR3 is TGTGCCAGCAGCATCGGACAGGGGGCGTATACTGAAGCTTTCTTT. This codes for CASSIGQGAYTEAFF.

The chain joins TRBV9 to TRBJ2-3, with no clear D. The CDR3 length is 16 residues. Germline CDR1 is SGDLS and CDR2 is YYNGEE. V lost 0 bases, J lost 3 bases, and 14 bases lay in between. DNA for the CDR3: TGTGCCAGCAGCGTAGGGATAATCGGAGCTACAGATACGCAGTATTTT. This translates into CASSVGIIGATDTQYF.

The chain recombines TRBV3-1 (or the pseudogene TRBV3-2) with TRBJ2-3, with 8 bases fitting TRBD2. The trim removed 6 bases at V and 4 bases at J, leaving 9 bases unmatched. This CDR3 spans 15 amino acids. Germline-derived CDR1 and CDR2 are LGHDT and YNNKEL (reference sequence). The CDR3 sequence is CASRVGGGPPDTQYF. CDR3 bases: TGTGCCAGCAGAGTCGGCGGGGGGCCCCCAGATACGCAGTATTTT.

The chain couples TRBV19 to TRBJ2-7; 9 bases agree with TRBD1. Per the germline V gene, CDR1 is LNHDA and CDR2 is SQIVND (reference sequence). V dropped 6 bases and J dropped 1; count of bases not matched to a gene: 4. The CDR3 is 14 amino acids. The CDR3 sequence: CASRTTGGSYEQYF. CDR3 DNA sequence: TGTGCCAGTAGGACGACAGGGGGATCCTACGAGCAGTACTTC. Based on the CDR3 plus reference TRBV19 and TRBJ2-7, the full variable domain is DGGITQSPKYLFRKEGQNVTLSCEQNLNHDAMYWYRQDPGQGLRLIYYSQIVNDFQKGDIAEGYSVSREKKESFPLTVTSAQKNPTAFYLCASRTTGGSYEQYFGPGTRLTVT.

V gene TRBV5-1 combines with J gene TRBJ2-2; D is ambiguous. The CDR3 contains 15 residues. Germline V gives CDR1 SGHRS, CDR2 YFSETQ. Trimming took 2 bases from V and 1 from J, leaving 9 bases between them. In DNA form, the CDR3 reads TGCGCCAGCAGCTTCTTAACGGGGAACACCGGGGAGCTGTTTTTT. Translating it yields CASSFLTGNTGELFF.

The rearrangement links TRBV6-1 to TRBJ2-3; 11 nucleotides match TRBD2. The junction had 1 base not matched to a gene; V was cut back by 5 bases and J by 0 bases. Germline-derived CDR1 and CDR2 are MNHNS and SASEGT. The CDR3 consists of 15 residues. The CDR3 sequence: CASSPSGGSTDTQYF. The CDR3 region has the DNA TGTGCCAGCAGTCCTAGCGGGGGGAGCACAGATACGCAGTATTTT.

This clone was seen a handful of times. The rearrangement joins TRBV5-4 to TRBJ1-1, with D possibly matching TRBD1 (5 bases). Germline V gene lookup returns CDR1 SGHNT and CDR2 YYREEE (reference sequence). The V gene lost 3 bases and the J gene lost 5 bases, with 11 bases spanning the gap. This CDR3 is 13 amino acids long. The DNA for the CDR3 is TGTGCCAGCAGCTCCCAGGGTGTTACTGAAGCTTTCTTT. Its translation is CASSSQGVTEAFF.